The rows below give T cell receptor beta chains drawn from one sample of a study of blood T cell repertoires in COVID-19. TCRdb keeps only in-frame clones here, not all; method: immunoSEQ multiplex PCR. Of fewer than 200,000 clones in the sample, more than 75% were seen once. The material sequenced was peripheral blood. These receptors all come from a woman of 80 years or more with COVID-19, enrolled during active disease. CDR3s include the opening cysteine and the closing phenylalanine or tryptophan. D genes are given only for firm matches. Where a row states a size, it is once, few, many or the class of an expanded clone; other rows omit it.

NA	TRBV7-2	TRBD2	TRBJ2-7	CASSLVFSGRGYEQYF	TGTGCCAGCAGCTTAGTTTTTAGCGGGAGGGGATACGAGCAGTACTTC
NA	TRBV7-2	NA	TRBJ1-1	CASAVGGNTEAFF	TGTGCCAGCGCGGTAGGGGGGAACACTGAAGCTTTCTTT
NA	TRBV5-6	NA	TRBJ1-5	CASSLGFRNQPQHF	TGTGCCAGCAGCCTAGGCTTTCGGAATCAGCCCCAGCATTTT
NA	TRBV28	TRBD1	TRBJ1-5	CASSRTGGNQPQHF	TGTGCCAGCAGCCGGACAGGGGGCAATCAGCCCCAGCATTTT
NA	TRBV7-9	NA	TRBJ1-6	CASSLDTGGSPLHF	TGTGCCAGCAGCCTTGACACGGGAGGTTCACCCCTCCACTTT
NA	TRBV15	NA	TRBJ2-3	CATSRDPGDTQYF	TGTGCCACCAGCAGAGATCCGGGGGATACGCAGTATTTT
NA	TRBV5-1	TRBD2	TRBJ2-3	CASKTSGSSTDTQYF	TGCGCCAGCAAAACTAGCGGTTCTAGCACAGATACGCAGTATTTT
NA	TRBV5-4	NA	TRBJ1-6	CASSLVLNSPLHF	TGTGCCAGCAGCTTGGTCCTTAATTCACCCCTCCACTTT
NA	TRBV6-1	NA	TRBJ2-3	CASSEGVGERNTDTQYF	TGTGCCAGCAGTGAAGGAGTTGGGGAGCGGAACACAGATACGCAGTATTTT
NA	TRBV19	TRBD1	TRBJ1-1	CASMGQGGTEAFF	TGTGCCAGTATGGGACAGGGGGGGACTGAAGCTTTCTTT
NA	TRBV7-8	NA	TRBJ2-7	CASSWRQEPYEQYF	TGTGCCAGCAGTTGGCGACAGGAGCCCTACGAGCAGTACTTC
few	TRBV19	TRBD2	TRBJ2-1	CASSRTSGPREQFF	TGTGCCAGTAGTAGGACTAGCGGACCTCGAGAGCAGTTCTTC
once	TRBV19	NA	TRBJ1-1	CASSILGRGQGTEAFF	TGTGCCAGTAGTATATTGGGAAGGGGACAAGGTACTGAAGCTTTCTTT
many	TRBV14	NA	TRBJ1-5	CASSQVGQGCNQPQHF	TGTGCCAGCAGCCAAGTGGGGCAGGGCTGCAATCAGCCCCAGCATTTT
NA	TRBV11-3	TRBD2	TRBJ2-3	CASSLGSGKRTDTQYF	TGTGCCAGCAGCTTGGGTAGCGGGAAACGAACAGATACGCAGTATTTT
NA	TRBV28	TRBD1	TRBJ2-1	CAVQGARYNEQFF	TGTGCCGTACAGGGGGCGCGATACAATGAGCAGTTCTTC
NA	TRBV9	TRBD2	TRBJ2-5	CASSGLGLAGETQYF	TGTGCCAGCAGCGGCCTGGGACTAGCGGGAGAGACCCAGTACTTC
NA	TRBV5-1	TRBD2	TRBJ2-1	CASSLSPSGSMVNEQFF	TGCGCCAGCAGCTTGTCGCCTAGCGGGAGCATGGTGAATGAGCAGTTCTTC
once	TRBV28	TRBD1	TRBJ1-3	CASSPGTGGHTIYF	TGTGCCAGCAGTCCAGGGACAGGTGGGCACACCATATATTTT
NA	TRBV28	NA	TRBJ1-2	CATHGNYGYTF	TGTGCAACACATGGTAACTATGGCTACACCTTC
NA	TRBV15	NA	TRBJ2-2	CATSMTGNTGELFF	TGTGCCACCAGCATGACAGGGAACACCGGGGAGCTGTTTTTT
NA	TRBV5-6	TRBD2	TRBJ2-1	CASSWTGLAGGSYNEQFF	TGTGCCAGCAGCTGGACGGGACTAGCGGGAGGCTCCTACAATGAGCAGTTCTTC
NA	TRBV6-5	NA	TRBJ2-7	CASFSGVGYEQYF	TGTGCCAGCTTTTCCGGAGTGGGCTACGAGCAGTACTTC
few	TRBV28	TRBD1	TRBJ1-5	CASSPTGGSNQPQHF	TGTGCCAGCAGTCCTACAGGGGGGAGCAATCAGCCCCAGCATTTT
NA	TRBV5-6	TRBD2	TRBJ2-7	CASSLGLADHEQYF	TGTGCCAGCAGCTTGGGACTAGCCGACCACGAGCAGTACTTC
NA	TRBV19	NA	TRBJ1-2	CASSIPAGYYGYTF	TGTGCCAGTAGTATCCCGGCAGGGTACTATGGCTACACCTTC
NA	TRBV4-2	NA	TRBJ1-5	CASSQEGRGFYSNQPQHF	TGTGCCAGCAGCCAAGAAGGAAGGGGATTTTATAGCAATCAGCCCCAGCATTTT
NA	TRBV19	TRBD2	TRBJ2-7	CASSRTSGFYEQYF	TGTGCCAGTAGTAGGACTAGCGGGTTCTACGAGCAGTACTTC
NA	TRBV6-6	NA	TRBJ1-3	CASSLGGGGNTIYF	TGTGCCAGCAGTTTAGGTGGGGGGGGAAACACCATATATTTT
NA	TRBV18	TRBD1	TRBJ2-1	CASSPYRGLSPYNEQFF	TGTGCCAGCTCACCCTACAGGGGGTTGAGTCCCTACAATGAGCAGTTCTTC
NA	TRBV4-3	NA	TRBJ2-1	CASSRLGGNEQFF	TGCGCCAGCAGCCGTTTGGGAGGAAATGAGCAGTTCTTC
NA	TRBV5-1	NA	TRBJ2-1	CASRTTPNNEQFF	TGCGCCAGCAGGACGACTCCTAACAACGAGCAGTTCTTC
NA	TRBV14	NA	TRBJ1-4	CASSQDRGRSSNEKLFF	TGTGCCAGCAGCCAAGATAGGGGAAGATCATCGAATGAAAAACTGTTTTTT
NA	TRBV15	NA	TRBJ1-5	CATSEIGGGGNQPQHF	TGTGCCACCAGCGAAATTGGAGGAGGCGGTAATCAGCCCCAGCATTTT
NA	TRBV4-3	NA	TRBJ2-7	CASSQERRDEQYF	TGCGCCAGCAGCCAAGAAAGGCGGGACGAGCAGTACTTC
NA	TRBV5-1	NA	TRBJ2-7	CASSLAGSSYEQYF	TGCGCCAGCAGCCTGGCCGGGAGCTCCTACGAGCAGTACTTC
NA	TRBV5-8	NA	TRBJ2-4	CASSPRFQYF	TGTGCCAGCAGCCCCCGGTTCCAGTACTTC
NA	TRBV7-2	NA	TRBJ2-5	CASSLARQETQYF	TGTGCCAGCAGCTTAGCTCGGCAAGAGACCCAGTACTTC
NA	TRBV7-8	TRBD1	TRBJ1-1	CASSLDQGARTEAFF	TGTGCCAGCAGCTTAGACCAGGGGGCGAGGACTGAAGCTTTCTTT
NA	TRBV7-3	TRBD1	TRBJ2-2	CASSTGTGRAGELFF	TGTGCCAGCAGCACTGGGACAGGGAGGGCCGGGGAGCTGTTTTTT